The source of this T cell receptor (beta chain) is a study of shared clonotypes between healthy human individuals. Details on this clone: Its antigen is unknown.

Positively selected for CCR7, the CD45RO-negative cells used as naive CD8 cells excluded terminally differentiated effector memory CD45RA+ cells. Produced via immunoSEQ multiplex PCR; TCRdb's table is partial and in-frame only. The sample lists hundreds of thousands of clones, approximately 95% occurring once. General study results and limits: Only blood underwent sampling, and tissue repertoires likely differ. Around 5% was the fraction of naive CD4 clonotypes found shared across a few donors. Clonotype sharing levels among donors were expected to vary with sequencing depth.

This CDR3 has 14 residues. Germline lookup yields CDR1 KGHSH and CDR2 LQKENI. Trimming took 0 bases from V and 3 from J, leaving 9 bases between them. The sample was naive CD8+ T cells sorted from blood. This TCR was recovered from a woman under 40 in good health. The genes are TRBV18 and TRBJ2-7; D is ambiguous. The CDR3 spells CASSPPLQLYEQYF. CDR3 coding DNA: TGTGCCAGCTCACCACCTTTGCAGCTCTACGAGCAGTACTTC. The variable domain in full, with the rest retrieved from reference TRBV18 and TRBJ2-7, is NAGVMQNPRHLVRRRGQEARLRCSPMKGHSHVYWYRQLPEEGLKFMVYLQKENIIDESGMPKERFSAEFPKEGPSILRIQQVVRGDSAAYFCASSPPLQLYEQYFGPGTRLTVT.